The 10 T cell receptor beta chains below all came from one sample that was sequenced in a study of OX40 agonist ivuxolimab in advanced cancers. Libraries were made using the immunoSEQ multiplex PCR assay. Not all clones reach the TCRdb copy of this immuneACCESS table, which keeps in-frame sequences only. Checked studies attribute under half of the gap to unresolved V genes and leave the rest unexplained. This sample comprises 40,000 to 50,000 clones, about 89% of them detected only once. The top ten constitute less than 0.7% of the sample. The input for sequencing was CD4+ or CD8+ T cells sorted from blood, taken in a trial of the OX40 agonist ivuxolimab. The receptors here all came from an adult with an advanced solid tumor such as melanoma, head and neck, liver or kidney cancer.

The gene calls are TRBV29-1 and TRBJ1-4, with D tentatively TRBD1 (6 bases). This CDR3 region has 15 residues. Germline assignment: CDR1 SQVTM and CDR2 ANQGSEA. The ends were cut back, 7 bases at V and 4 bases at J, with 19 bases in the middle. The CDR3 here is CSATRTAAVNEKLFF. The CDR3 bases are TGCAGCGCCACTCGGACAGCGGCTGTTAATGAAAAACTGTTTTTT.

CDR3: CSVERGTGFGGYTF. CDR3 nucleotide sequence: TGCAGCGTTGAAAGAGGGACAGGGTTCGGTGGCTACACCTTC. The chain carries TRBV29-1 and TRBJ1-2, with TRBD1 matching 9 bases. The V gene end was trimmed by 2 bases and the J gene end by 7 bases; junction bases not matched to a gene: 8. Germline V lookup: CDR1 SQVTM, CDR2 ANQGSEA. The CDR3 spans 14 residues.

This chain uses TRBV7-9 with TRBJ1-4; TRBD1 agrees at 8 bases. The CDR3 runs to 14 residues. V shed 5 bases and J 8 bases; nucleotides not matched to a gene: 7. Germline assignment: CDR1 SEHNR and CDR2 FQNEAQ (reference sequence). CDR3 bases: TGTGCCAGCAGCGGTCAGGGGGCTCGGGAAAAACTGTTTTTT. It is translated as CASSGQGAREKLFF.

The chain recombines TRBV5-8 with TRBJ2-1; TRBD2 is a possible D gene (6 bases). The CDR3 runs to 16 residues. The germline gives CDR1 SGHTS, CDR2 YDEGEE. The ends were cut back, 4 bases at V and 0 bases at J, with 14 bases in the middle. CDR3 sequence reads: CASSPGRGYSYNEQFF. In DNA, the CDR3 is TGTGCCAGCAGCCCGGGACGGGGGTACTCCTACAATGAGCAGTTCTTC. The variable domain in full, with the rest retrieved from reference TRBV5-8 and TRBJ2-1, is EAGVTQSPTHLIKTRGQQATLRCSPISGHTSVYWYQQALGLGLQFLLWYDEGEERNRGNFPPRFSGRQFPNYSSELNVNALELEDSALYLCASSPGRGYSYNEQFFGPGTRLTVL.

The V call is TRBV7-2, the J call TRBJ2-2; tentative D call: TRBD2 (6 bases). Per germline, CDR1 SGHTA and CDR2 FQGNSA. The CDR3 extends over 16 amino acids. V lost 1 base, J lost 4 bases, and 13 bases lay in between. The CDR3 protein is CASSLELAWSTGELFF. The CDR3 DNA is TGTGCCAGCAGCTTAGAACTAGCATGGAGCACCGGGGAGCTGTTTTTT.

This chain links TRBV5-1 with TRBJ2-3; 9 bases are a match to TRBD2. J was trimmed by 1 base and V by 0 bases; bases with no gene match: 6. The CDR3 has 17 amino acids. Per the germline V gene, CDR1 is SGHRS and CDR2 is YFSETQ. The CDR3, as DNA: TGCGCCAGCAGCTTGGGCGCGGGAGGGGCGGGCACAGATACGCAGTATTTT. Its protein is CASSLGAGGAGTDTQYF.

The chain carries TRBV7-6 and TRBJ1-2; TRBD1 aligns across 9 bases. Germline CDR1 is SGHVS and CDR2 is FNYEAQ. With 5 bases clipped from V and 4 bases from J, the junction kept 8 bases outside the gene matches. CDR3 length: 15 amino acids. Here the CDR3 DNA reads TGTGCCAGCAGCATCGGGACAGGGCTTGCCTATGGCTACACCTTC. This encodes CASSIGTGLAYGYTF. The full variable domain, its missing parts supplied by reference TRBV7-6 and TRBJ1-2, is GAGVSQSPRYKVTKRGQDVALRCDPISGHVSLYWYRQALGQGPEFLTYFNYEAQQDKSGLPNDRFSAERPEGSISTLTIQRTEQRDSAMYRCASSIGTGLAYGYTFGSGTRLTVV.

This chain joins TRBV9 and TRBJ1-1; D unresolved. The CDR3 runs 15 residues. V dropped 2 bases and J dropped 1 base, with 12 bases sitting between them. The germline V gene has CDR1 SGDLS and CDR2 YYNGEE. This CDR3 reads CASSVYPSGNTEAFF. CDR3 nucleotides: TGTGCCAGCAGCGTTTACCCCTCAGGGAACACTGAAGCTTTCTTT.

This chain links TRBV19 with TRBJ2-2, with D possibly being TRBD1 (6 bases). Trimming removed 11 bases at V and 6 bases at J, with 19 bases between. This CDR3 spans 14 amino acids. In germline, CDR1 is LNHDA, CDR2 SQIVND (reference sequence). CDR3 amino acids: CASAGQFSSGELFF. CDR3 nucleotide sequence: TGTGCCTCTGCAGGACAGTTTTCCTCCGGGGAGCTGTTTTTT.

The V gene is TRBV13, the J gene TRBJ2-3; maybe TRBD2 (7 bases). The length of the CDR3 is 16 residues. Deletions cut 1 base from V and 6 bases from J, with 17 bases between. The germline V gene encodes CDR1 PRHDT and CDR2 FYEKMQ (reference sequence). Written as DNA, the CDR3 is TGTGCCAGCAGCTTAGACCGGGGGGCGCAGGGGGATACGCAGTATTTT. Its translation: CASSLDRGAQGDTQYF.